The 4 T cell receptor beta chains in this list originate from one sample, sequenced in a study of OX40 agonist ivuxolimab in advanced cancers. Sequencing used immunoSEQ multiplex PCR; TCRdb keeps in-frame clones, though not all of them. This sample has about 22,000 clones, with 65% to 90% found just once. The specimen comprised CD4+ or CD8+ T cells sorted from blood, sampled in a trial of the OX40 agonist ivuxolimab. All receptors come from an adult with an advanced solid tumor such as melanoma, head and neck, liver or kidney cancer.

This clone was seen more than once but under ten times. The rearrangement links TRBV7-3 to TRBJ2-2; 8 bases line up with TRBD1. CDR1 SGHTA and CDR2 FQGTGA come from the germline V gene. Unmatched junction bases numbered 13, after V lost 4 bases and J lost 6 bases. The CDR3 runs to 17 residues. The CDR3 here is CASSSTLGQEGAGELFF. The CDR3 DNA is TGTGCCAGCAGCTCAACCCTGGGACAGGAGGGTGCCGGGGAGCTGTTTTTT.

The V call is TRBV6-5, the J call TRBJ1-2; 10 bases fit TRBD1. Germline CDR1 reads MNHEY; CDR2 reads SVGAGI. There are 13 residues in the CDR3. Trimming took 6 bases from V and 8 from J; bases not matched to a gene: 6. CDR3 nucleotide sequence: TGTGCCAGCAGCGACAGGGGGCGCGACGGCTACACCTTC. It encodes CASSDRGRDGYTF.

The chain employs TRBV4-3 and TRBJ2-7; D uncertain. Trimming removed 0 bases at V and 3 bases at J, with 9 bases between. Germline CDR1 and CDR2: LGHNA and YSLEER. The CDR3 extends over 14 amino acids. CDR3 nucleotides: TGCGCCAGCAGCCAAGAAGGGCCAGGCTACGAGCAGTACTTC. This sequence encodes CASSQEGPGYEQYF.

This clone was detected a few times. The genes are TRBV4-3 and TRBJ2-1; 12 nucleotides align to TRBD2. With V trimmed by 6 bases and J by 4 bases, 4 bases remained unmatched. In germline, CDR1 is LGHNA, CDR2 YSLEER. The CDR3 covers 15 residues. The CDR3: CASSQTSGSYNEQFF. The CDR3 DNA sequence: TGCGCCAGCAGTCAGACTAGCGGGAGTTACAATGAGCAGTTCTTC.